The 20 T cell receptor beta chains below come from one sample, sequenced in a study of CD8 T cells in ankylosing spondylitis. TCRdb ran MiXCR on the 5' RACE reads and lists one entry per CDR3 protein. The table lists 300,000 to 400,000 distinct CDR3 sequences, roughly 14% of them singletons. Sequenced material: blood, either unsorted or a sorted T cell fraction (not recorded which). The receptors here all came from a male donor with ankylosing spondylitis or in good health (not recorded which).

The V and J genes are TRBV3-1 and TRBJ2-7; D gene ambiguous. The V end lost 2 bases, the J end lost 0 bases, and 8 bases lay between the germline ends. The germline gives CDR1 LGHDT, CDR2 YNNKEL (reference sequence). CDR3 size: 14 residues. The CDR3 region has the DNA TGTGCCAGCAGCCAAACCGGGTCCTCCTACGAGCAGTACTTC. Protein product: CASSQTGSSYEQYF.

V is TRBV5-1 and J is TRBJ2-2, with 8 positions matching TRBD2. This CDR3 region has 16 residues. Looked up from germline, CDR1 is SGHRS and CDR2 is YFSETQ. Unmatched junction bases numbered 11, after V lost 6 bases and J lost 4 bases. The CDR3 region has the DNA TGCGCCAGCACCCTTCAGGGACTAGGGTTCACCGGGGAGCTGTTTTTT. Residues: CASTLQGLGFTGELFF.

This clonotype was detected a few times. The chain is built from TRBV20-1 and TRBJ2-7; a possible D gene is TRBD2 (6 bases). Germline V gene data show CDR1 as DFQATT and CDR2 as SNEGSKA (reference sequence). Trimming stripped 6 bases from V and 4 bases from J, with 22 bases between. The CDR3 totals 15 residues. Here the CDR3 DNA reads TGCAGTGCCAGAAGGGACTCGGAGGGAATATACGAGCAGTACTTC. Translation gives CSARRDSEGIYEQYF.

This clonotype was counted only a few times. This rearrangement joins TRBV7-2 to TRBJ2-3; maybe TRBD1 (5 bases). V lost 2 bases, J lost 3 bases, and 9 bases lay in between. Germline CDR1 reads SGHTA; CDR2 reads FQGNSA. There are 14 residues in the CDR3. CDR3 DNA sequence: TGTGCCAGCAGCTTACAGGGAAGGACAGATACGCAGTATTTT. Translation: CASSLQGRTDTQYF.

The chain combines TRBV7-6 with TRBJ1-2; maybe TRBD1 (5 bases). This CDR3 spans 10 amino acids. Germline loops: CDR1 SGHVS, CDR2 FNYEAQ. The CDR3 protein is CGGALYGYTF. The CDR3 DNA is TGTGGAGGGGCGCTCTATGGCTACACCTTC.

The J gene is TRBJ2-7, the V gene TRBV12-3 or TRBV12-4; TRBD1 might be the D (5 bases). The CDR3 is 13 amino acids. V was clipped by 3 bases and J by 3 bases, with 9 bases between them. The CDR3 region is CASSFQGGYEQYF. Written as DNA, the CDR3 is TGTGCCAGCAGTTTTCAGGGCGGCTACGAGCAGTACTTC.

V is TRBV4-1 and J is TRBJ2-3; D uncertain. Trimming took 4 bases from V and 3 from J, leaving 11 bases between them. The CDR3 has 14 amino acids. Germline values: CDR1 MGHRA, CDR2 YSYEKL. The CDR3 DNA reads as TGCGCCAGCAGCCGGAGTTCCCCTACAGATACGCAGTATTTT. Translation gives CASSRSSPTDTQYF.

The chain recombines TRBV19 with TRBJ2-7; 7 bases match TRBD2. This CDR3 comprises 15 residues. Germline-derived CDR1 and CDR2 are LNHDA and SQIVND (reference sequence). The ends lost 3 bases at V and 2 bases at J; junction bases unmatched: 7. The CDR3 region is CASSMTSRGAYEQYF. CDR3 sequence (DNA): TGTGCCAGTAGTATGACCTCTCGGGGGGCCTACGAGCAGTACTTC. The whole variable domain, remainder taken from reference TRBV19 and TRBJ2-7, is DGGITQSPKYLFRKEGQNVTLSCEQNLNHDAMYWYRQDPGQGLRLIYYSQIVNDFQKGDIAEGYSVSREKKESFPLTVTSAQKNPTAFYLCASSMTSRGAYEQYFGPGTRLTVT.

In its sample, this clonotype was seen many times. The chain recombines TRBV5-1 with TRBJ1-5; D not certain. The length of the CDR3 is 13 residues. V was trimmed by 4 bases and J by 8 bases, leaving 13 bases between them. The germline V gene has CDR1 SGHRS and CDR2 YFSETQ. The CDR3 sequence: CASSREGSEPQHF. The CDR3 DNA sequence: TGCGCCAGCAGCCGAGAGGGCTCGGAGCCCCAGCATTTT.

V usage is TRBV10-3 and J usage is TRBJ1-5, with D possibly matching TRBD1 (6 bases). V lost 2 bases and J lost 9, with 23 bases in between. The CDR3 is 17 amino acids. Germline CDR1 reads ENHRY; CDR2 reads SYGVKD. CDR3 region: CAISETPTGGAGRPQHF. As DNA, the CDR3 is TGTGCCATCAGTGAGACCCCCACGGGGGGCGCGGGTCGGCCCCAGCATTTT.

DNA of the CDR3: TGCGCCAGCAGGCTTGGGGGTGGAAGACAGGGGCCCCTCAATGAGCAGTTCTTC. Amino acid sequence: CASRLGGGRQGPLNEQFF. The genes are TRBV5-1 and TRBJ2-1, with 8 positions matching TRBD1. In germline, CDR1 is SGHRS, CDR2 YFSETQ. This CDR3 is built from 18 residues. J was trimmed by 6 bases and V by 5 bases; bases with no gene match: 19.

Only a few counts were recorded for this clonotype. The chain employs TRBV11-2 and TRBJ2-4, with 12 bases fitting TRBD2. Per germline, CDR1 SGHAT and CDR2 FQNNGV. There are 15 residues in the CDR3. V lost 6 bases to trimming and J lost 8 bases; unmatched junction nucleotides: 8. The CDR3 DNA follows: TGTGCCAGCAGATATCTAGCGGGAGGGCCGGACATTCAGTACTTC. It is translated as CASRYLAGGPDIQYF. The whole variable domain, filled in from reference TRBV11-2 and TRBJ2-4, reads EAGVAQSPRYKIIEKRQSVAFWCNPISGHATLYWYQQILGQGPKLLIQFQNNGVVDDSQLPKDRFSAERLKGVDSTLKIQPAKLEDSAVYLCASRYLAGGPDIQYFGAGTRLSVL.

V is TRBV21-1 and J is TRBJ2-1; the table's D call of TRBD2 was not tested on the DNA. TRBV21-1 has pseudogene status. The CDR3 is 15 residues long. CDR3 residues: CASSKGGRAAMQQFF. CDR3 sequence (DNA): TGTGCCAGCAGCAAGGGCGGGAGGGCCGCAATGCAGCAGTTCTTC.

The chain combines TRBV4-1 with TRBJ1-2; TRBD1 matches at 8 bases. CDR1 is MGHRA and CDR2 is YSYEKL in the germline V gene. This CDR3 spans 16 amino acids. V was pared by 4 bases and J by 5 bases, with 12 bases of the junction left unmatched. The CDR3 here is CASSPDGQGGTYGYTF. Written as DNA, the CDR3 is TGCGCCAGCAGCCCTGACGGACAGGGAGGAACTTATGGCTACACCTTC.

This chain uses TRBV12-3 or TRBV12-4 with TRBJ2-7; 11 nucleotides align to TRBD1. The V gene end was trimmed by 0 bases and the J gene end by 5 bases; junction bases not matched to a gene: 6. The CDR3 sequence is 16 residues long. Here the CDR3 reads CASSLAAMDRGHEQYF. CDR3 nucleotide sequence: TGTGCCAGCAGTTTAGCGGCTATGGACAGGGGGCACGAGCAGTACTTC.

This chain uses TRBV11-2 with TRBJ1-1; the match to TRBD1 covers 9 bases. In germline, CDR1 is SGHAT, CDR2 FQNNGV. Trimming cost V 4 bases and J 1 base; bases outside gene matches: 7. This CDR3 spans 16 amino acids. The CDR3 loop reads CASSSNDRGWNTEAFF. The CDR3 DNA reads TGTGCCAGCAGCTCCAATGACAGGGGGTGGAACACTGAAGCTTTCTTT. Full variable domain (rest looked up from reference TRBV11-2 and TRBJ1-1): EAGVAQSPRYKIIEKRQSVAFWCNPISGHATLYWYQQILGQGPKLLIQFQNNGVVDDSQLPKDRFSAERLKGVDSTLKIQPAKLEDSAVYLCASSSNDRGWNTEAFFGQGTRLTVV.

This rearrangement joins TRBV7-9 to TRBJ1-2; D is possibly TRBD1 (6 bases). Trimming took 3 bases from V and 7 from J, leaving 15 bases between them. Germline CDR1 reads SEHNR; CDR2 reads FQNEAQ (reference sequence). This CDR3 is built from 14 residues. Here the CDR3 reads CASSLHREPPGYTF. CDR3 DNA: TGTGCCAGCAGCTTGCACAGGGAACCCCCTGGCTACACCTTC.

This clonotype occurred a few times. The chain recombines TRBV2 with TRBJ1-5, with D perhaps TRBD1 (6 bases). V gave up 2 bases and J gave up 1 base, with 9 bases separating them. CDR3 size: 15 residues. Germline V gene data show CDR1 as SNHLY and CDR2 as FYNNEI. CDR3: CASSEPGHSNQPQHF. Written as DNA, the CDR3 is TGTGCCAGCAGTGAACCGGGACACAGCAATCAGCCCCAGCATTTT.

This clonotype has a handful of counts. The chain joins TRBV11-2 to TRBJ2-3; 9 positions agree with TRBD2. The V and J ends lost 1 base and 4 bases, in that order; junction bases with no gene match: 6. The CDR3 contains 16 residues. Germline-derived CDR1 and CDR2 are SGHAT and FQNNGV. CDR3 in amino acids: CASSLGTSAHADTQYF. For the CDR3, the DNA is TGTGCCAGCAGCTTAGGGACTAGCGCACATGCAGATACGCAGTATTTT.

The rearrangement uses TRBV15 and TRBJ2-3; D remains ambiguous. In germline, CDR1 is LNHNV, CDR2 YYDKDF (reference sequence). The germline V and J ends were trimmed by 5 bases and 6 bases, with 15 bases remaining between them. There are 14 residues in the CDR3. The CDR3 DNA sequence: TGTGCCACCAGCGGTAGGGTTGGAGTGGATACGCAGTATTTT. Translating it yields CATSGRVGVDTQYF.